The rows below give T cell receptor beta chains drawn from one sample of a study of T cell responses to AZD1222 COVID-19 vaccine. Generated by immunoSEQ multiplex PCR, the TCRdb table keeps only in-frame clones and is missing some. The sample shows roughly 180,000 clones, roughly 90% of them seen only once. The material sequenced was peripheral blood, taken 28 days after the second AZD1222 dose. Every receptor here comes from an adult who received the AZD1222 COVID-19 vaccine. Each CDR3 is given with its conserved first and last residue. A D gene is named only where the DNA matches it firmly. The size field is filled for only some rows; it gives once, few, many or a size class.

TRBJ2-4,-,-,TRBV2,CASRATGLKNIQYF,TGTGCCAGCAGAGCTACAGGCCTCAAAAACATTCAGTACTTC
TRBJ2-3,once,-,TRBV7-3,CASSFSPTGTKTDTQYF,TGTGCCAGCAGCTTCTCACCCACGGGTACGAAAACAGATACGCAGTATTTT
TRBJ1-4,once,TRBD1,TRBV6-5,CASGDRGREKLFF,TGTGCCAGCGGGGACAGGGGGCGCGAAAAACTGTTTTTT
TRBJ2-5,-,-,TRBV30,CAWNSVETQYF,TGTGCCTGGAATTCGGTTGAGACCCAGTACTTC
TRBJ1-5,-,-,TRBV18,CASSPGGNQPQHF,TGTGCCAGCTCACCGGGGGGAAATCAGCCCCAGCATTTT
TRBJ1-2,once,-,TRBV19,CASSIDGSVYGYTF,TGTGCCAGTAGTATAGATGGGAGCGTATATGGCTACACCTTC
TRBJ2-7,-,TRBD1,TRBV5-6,CASRFSGQGVQYF,TGTGCCAGCAGATTTTCAGGACAGGGAGTGCAGTACTTC
TRBJ2-3,-,TRBD1,TRBV4-1,CASSQGQGARADTQYF,TGCGCCAGCAGCCAAGGACAGGGGGCTAGGGCAGATACGCAGTATTTT
TRBJ1-1,-,TRBD1,TRBV2,CASRETGANTEAFF,TGTGCCAGCAGAGAAACAGGGGCGAACACTGAAGCTTTCTTT
TRBJ1-2,-,-,TRBV7-9,CASSLTELANYGYTF,TGTGCCAGCAGCCTTACGGAGTTAGCTAACTATGGCTACACCTTC
TRBJ1-3,-,-,TRBV5-1,CASSRDGNTIYF,TGCGCCAGCAGCAGGGATGGAAACACCATATATTTT
TRBJ1-2,-,TRBD1,TRBV6-5,CASSIQGTRGYTF,TGTGCCAGCAGCATACAGGGGACGCGGGGCTACACCTTC
TRBJ1-4,-,-,TRBV18,CASSRDGASEKLFF,TGTGCCAGCTCACGTGACGGGGCGAGTGAAAAACTGTTTTTT
TRBJ1-6,-,-,TRBV5-1,CASSLERNSPLHF,TGCGCCAGCAGCTTGGAAAGGAATTCACCCCTCCACTTT
TRBJ2-7,-,TRBD2,TRBV2,CASSVLAGAYEQYF,TGTGCCAGCAGTGTACTAGCGGGAGCCTACGAGCAGTACTTC